This record looks at one TCR beta chain sequence and its context. Its cognate antigen is unknown. This sample's treatment: randomized to nivolumab then ipilimumab (arm A) or the reverse (arm B). DNA-damaging chemotherapy had not been given to any patient beforehand. The CDR3 contains 15 residues. Germline CDR1 and CDR2: SGHNT and YENEEA. Trimming removed 5 bases at V and 4 bases at J, with 14 bases between. These data belong to a study of sequential checkpoint blockade in melanoma. The wider study: Arm A got nivolumab then ipilimumab; arm B the reverse, 1:1. Findings and limits, study-wide: Patients with week-13 increases in T-cell fraction and clonality benefited about 30 times more often.

Method: immunoSEQ multiplex PCR; TCRdb's copy keeps in-frame clones and lacks some. The sample lists around 1,000 clones; 20% to 25% were seen once. The sample was tumor tissue (inferred from file names), taken from a patient given nivolumab and ipilimumab in sequence. The clonotype comes from a human donor with melanoma. V usage is TRBV11-3 and J usage is TRBJ1-4, with a possible D match to TRBD1 (5 bases). The CDR3 region is CASSIGGGINEKLFF. The CDR3 coding sequence is TGTGCCAGCAGCATAGGTGGGGGGATTAATGAAAAACTGTTTTTT.